A selection of T cell receptor beta chains follows, all from one sample in a study of blood T cell repertoires in COVID-19. Profiled with immunoSEQ multiplex PCR; TCRdb holds only in-frame clones, not every one. Of 300,000 to 400,000 clones in the sample, more than 90% were seen once. The specimen sequenced was PBMCs or T cells enriched from blood (not recorded which). The receptors come from a woman aged 25 to 45 who had been exposed to COVID-19. Each CDR3 is given with its conserved first and last residue. Clone size is not always given. Where it is, it says once, few, many or a class for expanded clones.

clone size	V gene	CDR3 protein
.	TRBV18	CASSRGQGEGAYF
.	TRBV3-1/TRBV3-2	CASSQVTTLGTEAFF
.	TRBV6-1	CASSDPDRVNTEAFF
.	TRBV2	CASNLEVSSYNEQFF
.	TRBV28	CASSFAGSYNEQFF
.	TRBV24-1	CATSDPGQGNQPQHF
.	TRBV7-2	CASSLGPGSYEQYF
.	TRBV5-1	CASSPGGKETQYF
.	TRBV5-1	CASSLPGRHGYTF
.	TRBV9	CASSVVSGDTEAFF
.	TRBV10-3	CAISESSNSGNQPQHF
.	TRBV11-3	CASRFRVSGGYNEQFF
few	TRBV2	CASSEASRVEAFF
.	TRBV7-9	CASSHTYEQYF
.	TRBV3-1/TRBV3-2	CASSPTPNYGYTF
.	TRBV7-2	CASSLTGLAGATDTQYF
.	TRBV5-1	CASSFRDRGTGELFF
.	TRBV5-1	CASSHAAGEETQYF
.	TRBV6-5	CASSYTGGNTEAFF
.	TRBV4-1	CASSQEGGNEQYF
.	TRBV5-3	CARPGDSLFSGNTIYF
few	TRBV11-3	CASSLNQAGTYEQYF
.	TRBV2	CASSKPGQTRNTIYF
once	TRBV7-2	CASSPRWASVSGANVLTF